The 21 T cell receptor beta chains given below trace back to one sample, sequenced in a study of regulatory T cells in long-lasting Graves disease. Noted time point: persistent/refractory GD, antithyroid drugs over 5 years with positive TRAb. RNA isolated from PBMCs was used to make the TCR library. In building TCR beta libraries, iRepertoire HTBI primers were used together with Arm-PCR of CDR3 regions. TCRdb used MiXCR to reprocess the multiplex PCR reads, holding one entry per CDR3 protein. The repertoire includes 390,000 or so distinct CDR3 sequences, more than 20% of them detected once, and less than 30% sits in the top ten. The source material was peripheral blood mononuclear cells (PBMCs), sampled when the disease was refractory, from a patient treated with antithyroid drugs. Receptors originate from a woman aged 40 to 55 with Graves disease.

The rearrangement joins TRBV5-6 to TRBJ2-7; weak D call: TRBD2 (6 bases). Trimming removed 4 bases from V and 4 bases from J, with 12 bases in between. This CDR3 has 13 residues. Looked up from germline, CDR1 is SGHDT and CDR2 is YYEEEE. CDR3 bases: TGTGCCAGCAGCATTAGCGGACCATACGAGCAGTACTTC. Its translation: CASSISGPYEQYF. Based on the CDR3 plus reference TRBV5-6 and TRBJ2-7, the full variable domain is DAGVTQSPTHLIKTRGQQVTLRCSPKSGHDTVSWYQQALGQGPQFIFQYYEEEERQRGNFPDRFSGHQFPNYSSELNVNALLLGDSALYLCASSISGPYEQYFGPGTRLTVT.

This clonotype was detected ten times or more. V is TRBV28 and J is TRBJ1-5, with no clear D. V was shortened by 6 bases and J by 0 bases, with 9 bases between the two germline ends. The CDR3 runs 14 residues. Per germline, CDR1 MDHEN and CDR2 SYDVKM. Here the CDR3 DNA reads TGTGCCAGCAGCGAGGCATTTAGCAATCAGCCCCAGCATTTT. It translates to CASSEAFSNQPQHF.

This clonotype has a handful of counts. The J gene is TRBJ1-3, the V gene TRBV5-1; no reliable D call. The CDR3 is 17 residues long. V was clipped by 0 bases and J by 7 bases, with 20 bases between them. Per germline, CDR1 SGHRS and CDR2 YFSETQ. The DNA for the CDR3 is TGCGCCAGCAGCTTGGATGGTGCGCTCACGAATCTGAACACCATATATTTT. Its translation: CASSLDGALTNLNTIYF.

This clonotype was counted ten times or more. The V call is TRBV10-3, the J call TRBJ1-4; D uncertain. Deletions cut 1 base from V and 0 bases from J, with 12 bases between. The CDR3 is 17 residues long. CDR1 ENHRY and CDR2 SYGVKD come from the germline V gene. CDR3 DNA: TGTGCCATCAGTGAGTGTGGACTTCCCCCAACTAATGAAAAACTGTTTTTT. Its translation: CAISECGLPPTNEKLFF.

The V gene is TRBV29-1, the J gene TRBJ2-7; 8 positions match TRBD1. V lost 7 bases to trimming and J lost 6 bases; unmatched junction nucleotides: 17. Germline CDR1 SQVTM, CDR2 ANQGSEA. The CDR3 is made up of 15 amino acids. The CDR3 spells CSAIIGQGQAGEQYF. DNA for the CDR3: TGCAGCGCTATTATTGGACAGGGCCAAGCCGGCGAGCAGTACTTC.

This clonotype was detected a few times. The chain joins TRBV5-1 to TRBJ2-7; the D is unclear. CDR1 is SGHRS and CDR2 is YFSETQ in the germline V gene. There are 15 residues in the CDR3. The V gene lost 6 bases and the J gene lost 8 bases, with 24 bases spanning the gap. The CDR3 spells CASNPTPGPYVKQYF. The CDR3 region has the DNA TGCGCCAGCAATCCAACCCCCGGGCCCTACGTTAAGCAGTACTTC.

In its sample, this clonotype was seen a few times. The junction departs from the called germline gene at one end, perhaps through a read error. Here the CDR3 reads CASSIGTRYIEQFF. Here the CDR3 DNA reads TGTGCCAGTAGTATTGGGACTAGATACATTGAGCAGTTCTTC. This chain links TRBV19 with TRBJ2-1; TRBD2 agrees at 8 bases. The CDR3 is 14 amino acids. Germline CDR1 is LNHDA and CDR2 is SQIVND (reference sequence).

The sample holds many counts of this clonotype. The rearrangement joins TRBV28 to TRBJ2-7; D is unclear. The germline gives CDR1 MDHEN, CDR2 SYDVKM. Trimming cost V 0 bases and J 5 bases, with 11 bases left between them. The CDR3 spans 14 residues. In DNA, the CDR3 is TGTGCCAGCAGTTTATGGGGTTTTGTCAACGAGCAGTACTTC. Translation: CASSLWGFVNEQYF. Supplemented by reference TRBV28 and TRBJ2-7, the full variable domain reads DVKVTQSSRYLVKRTGEKVFLECVQDMDHENMFWYRQDPGLGLRLIYFSYDVKMKEKGDIPEGYSVSREKKERFSLILESASTNQTSMYLCASSLWGFVNEQYFGPGTRLTVT.

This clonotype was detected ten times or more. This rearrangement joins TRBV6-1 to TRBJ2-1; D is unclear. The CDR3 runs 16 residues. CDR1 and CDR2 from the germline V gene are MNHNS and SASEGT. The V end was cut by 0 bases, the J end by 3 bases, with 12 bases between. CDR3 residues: CASSEAAGPSYNEQFF. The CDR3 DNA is TGTGCCAGCAGTGAAGCGGCCGGACCAAGCTACAATGAGCAGTTCTTC.

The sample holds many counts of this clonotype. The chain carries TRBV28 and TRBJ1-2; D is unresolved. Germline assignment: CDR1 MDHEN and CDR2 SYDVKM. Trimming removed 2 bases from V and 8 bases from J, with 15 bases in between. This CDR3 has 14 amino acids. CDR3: CASSLDGMIGGYTF. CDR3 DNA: TGTGCCAGCAGTTTAGATGGTATGATCGGCGGCTACACCTTC.

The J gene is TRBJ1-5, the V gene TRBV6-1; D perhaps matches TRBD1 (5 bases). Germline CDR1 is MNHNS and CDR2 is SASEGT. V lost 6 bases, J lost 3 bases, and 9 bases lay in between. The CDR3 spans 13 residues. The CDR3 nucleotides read TGTGCCAGCAGAGGGGAGTTCAATCAGCCCCAGCATTTT. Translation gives CASRGEFNQPQHF.

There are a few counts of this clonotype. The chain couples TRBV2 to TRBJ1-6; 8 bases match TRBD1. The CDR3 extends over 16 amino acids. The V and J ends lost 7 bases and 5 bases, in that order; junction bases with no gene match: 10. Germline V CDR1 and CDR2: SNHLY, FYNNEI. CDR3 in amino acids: CASIGGRGQHNSPLHF. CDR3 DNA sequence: TGTGCCAGCATCGGCGGCAGGGGGCAGCATAATTCACCCCTCCACTTT.

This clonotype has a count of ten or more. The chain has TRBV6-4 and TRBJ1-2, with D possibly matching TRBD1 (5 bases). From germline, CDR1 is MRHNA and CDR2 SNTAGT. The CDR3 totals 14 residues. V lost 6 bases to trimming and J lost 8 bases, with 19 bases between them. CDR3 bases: TGTGCCAGCAGGGATCTCACAGGACCCCTCGGCTACACCTTC. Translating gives CASRDLTGPLGYTF.

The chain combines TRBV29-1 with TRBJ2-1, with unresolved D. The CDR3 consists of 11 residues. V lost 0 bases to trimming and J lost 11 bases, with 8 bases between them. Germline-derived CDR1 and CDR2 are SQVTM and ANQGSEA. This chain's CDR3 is CSVEDPGKQFF. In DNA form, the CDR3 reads TGCAGCGTTGAAGATCCCGGTAAGCAGTTCTTC.

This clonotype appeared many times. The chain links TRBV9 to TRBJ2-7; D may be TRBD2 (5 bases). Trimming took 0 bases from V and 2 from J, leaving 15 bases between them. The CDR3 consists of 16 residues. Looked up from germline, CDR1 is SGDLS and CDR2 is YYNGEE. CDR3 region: CASSVGGSYTPYEQYF. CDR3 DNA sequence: TGTGCCAGCAGCGTAGGAGGGAGCTATACACCCTACGAGCAGTACTTC.

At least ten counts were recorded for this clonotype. CDR3 region: CASTGEDEMNTEAFF. For the CDR3, the DNA is TGTGCCAGCACCGGCGAGGACGAGATGAACACTGAAGCTTTCTTT. This sequence joins TRBV28 and TRBJ1-1; D is uncertain. The CDR3 consists of 15 residues. Germline V gives CDR1 MDHEN, CDR2 SYDVKM. V dropped 7 bases and J dropped 0 bases, with 15 bases sitting between them.

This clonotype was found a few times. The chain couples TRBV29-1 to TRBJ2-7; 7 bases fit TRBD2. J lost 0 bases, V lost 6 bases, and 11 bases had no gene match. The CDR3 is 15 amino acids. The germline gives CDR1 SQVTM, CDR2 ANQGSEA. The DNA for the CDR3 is TGCAGCGTGACGCCGGGGGGTTCGAGCTCCTACGAGCAGTACTTC. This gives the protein CSVTPGGSSSYEQYF.

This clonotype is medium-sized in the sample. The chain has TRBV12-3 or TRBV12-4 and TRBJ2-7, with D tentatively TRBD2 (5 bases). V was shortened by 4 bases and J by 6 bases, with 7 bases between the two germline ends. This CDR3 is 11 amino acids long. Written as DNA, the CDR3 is TGTGCCAGCAGTTCGGCGGGCGAGCAGTACTTC. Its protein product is CASSSAGEQYF.

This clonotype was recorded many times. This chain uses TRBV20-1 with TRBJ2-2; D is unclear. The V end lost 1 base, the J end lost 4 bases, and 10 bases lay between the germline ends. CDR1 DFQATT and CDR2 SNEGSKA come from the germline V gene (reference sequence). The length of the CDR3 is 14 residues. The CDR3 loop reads CSARVGFATGELFF. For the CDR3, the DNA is TGCAGTGCTAGAGTCGGCTTTGCCACCGGGGAGCTGTTTTTT.

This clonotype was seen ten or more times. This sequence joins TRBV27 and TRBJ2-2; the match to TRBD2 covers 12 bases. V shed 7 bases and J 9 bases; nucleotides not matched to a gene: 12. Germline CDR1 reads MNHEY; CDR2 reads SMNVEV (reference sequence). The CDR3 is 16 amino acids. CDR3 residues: CASKTSGTSGFRELFF. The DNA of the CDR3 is TGTGCCAGCAAAACGTCTGGGACTAGCGGGTTCCGGGAGCTGTTTTTT.

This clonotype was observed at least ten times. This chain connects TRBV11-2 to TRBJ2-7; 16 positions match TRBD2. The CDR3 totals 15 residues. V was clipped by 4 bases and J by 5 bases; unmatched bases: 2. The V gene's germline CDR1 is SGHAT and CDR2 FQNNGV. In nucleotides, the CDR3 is TGTGCCAGCAGCTCGGGACTAGCGGGAGGGAACGAGCAGTACTTC. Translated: CASSSGLAGGNEQYF.